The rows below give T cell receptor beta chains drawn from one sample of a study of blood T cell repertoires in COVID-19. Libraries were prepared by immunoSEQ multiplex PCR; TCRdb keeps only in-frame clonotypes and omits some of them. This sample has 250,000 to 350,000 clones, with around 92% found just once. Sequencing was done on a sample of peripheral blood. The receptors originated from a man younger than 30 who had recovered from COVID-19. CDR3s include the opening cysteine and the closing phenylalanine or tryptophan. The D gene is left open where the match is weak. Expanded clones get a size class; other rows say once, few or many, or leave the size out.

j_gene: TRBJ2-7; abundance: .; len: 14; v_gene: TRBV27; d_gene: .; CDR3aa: CASSLSRDSYEQYF; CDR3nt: TGTGCCAGCAGTTTATCACGGGACTCCTACGAGCAGTACTTC
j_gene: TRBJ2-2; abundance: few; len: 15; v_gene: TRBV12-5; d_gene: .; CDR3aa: CASGLVAGNTGELFF; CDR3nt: TGTGCTAGTGGTTTGGTAGCAGGGAACACCGGGGAGCTGTTTTTT
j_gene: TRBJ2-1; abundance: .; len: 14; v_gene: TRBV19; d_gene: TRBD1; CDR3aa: CASSINPTGGEQFF; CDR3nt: TGTGCCAGTAGTATTAACCCGACAGGGGGTGAGCAGTTCTTC
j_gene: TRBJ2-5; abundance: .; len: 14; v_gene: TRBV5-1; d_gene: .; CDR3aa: CASSPGQSQETQYF; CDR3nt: TGCGCCAGCAGCCCGGGACAATCGCAAGAGACCCAGTACTTC
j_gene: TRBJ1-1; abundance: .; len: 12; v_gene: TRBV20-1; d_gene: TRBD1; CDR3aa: CSASRQGNEAFF; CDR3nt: TGCAGTGCTAGTAGACAGGGGAATGAAGCTTTCTTT
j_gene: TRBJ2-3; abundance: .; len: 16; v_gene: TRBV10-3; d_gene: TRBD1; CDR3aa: CAISEPGTGVTDTQYF; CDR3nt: TGTGCCATCAGTGAACCCGGGACAGGGGTAACAGATACGCAGTATTTT
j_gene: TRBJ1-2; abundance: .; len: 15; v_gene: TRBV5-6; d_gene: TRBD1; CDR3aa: CASSLATGARYGYTF; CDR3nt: TGTGCCAGCAGCTTGGCTACAGGGGCGAGGTATGGCTACACCTTC
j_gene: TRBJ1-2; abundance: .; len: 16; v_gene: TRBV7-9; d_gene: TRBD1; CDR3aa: CASSLEGTGRTYGYTF; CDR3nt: TGTGCCAGCAGCTTAGAGGGGACAGGGAGGACCTATGGCTACACCTTC
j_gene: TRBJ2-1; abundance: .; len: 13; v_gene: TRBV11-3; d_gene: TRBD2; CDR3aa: CASSPGGRNEQFF; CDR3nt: TGTGCCAGCAGCCCGGGGGGTCGGAATGAGCAGTTCTTC
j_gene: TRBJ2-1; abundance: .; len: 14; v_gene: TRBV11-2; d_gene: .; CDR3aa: CASSLEGVGGEQFF; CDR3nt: TGTGCCAGCAGCTTAGAGGGGGTAGGGGGTGAGCAGTTCTTC
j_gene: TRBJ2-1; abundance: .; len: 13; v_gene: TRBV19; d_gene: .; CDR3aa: CASSIGSGNEQFF; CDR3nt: TGTGCCAGTAGTATTGGTAGCGGCAATGAGCAGTTCTTC
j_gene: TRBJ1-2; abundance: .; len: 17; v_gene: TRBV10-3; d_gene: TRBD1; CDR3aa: CASYPGQGAVMDYGYTF; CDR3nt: TGTGCCTCCTACCCGGGACAGGGGGCGGTTATGGACTATGGCTACACCTTC
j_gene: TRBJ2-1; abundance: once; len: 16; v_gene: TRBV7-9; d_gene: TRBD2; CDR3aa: CASSPRLAGSGNEQFF; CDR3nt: TGTGCCAGCAGCCCCCGACTAGCGGGATCAGGGAATGAGCAGTTCTTC
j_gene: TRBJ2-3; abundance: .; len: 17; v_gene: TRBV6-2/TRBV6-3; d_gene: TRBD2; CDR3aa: CASSYPSSGVSTDTQYF; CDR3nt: TGTGCCAGCAGTTACCCTTCTAGCGGCGTCAGCACAGATACGCAGTATTTT
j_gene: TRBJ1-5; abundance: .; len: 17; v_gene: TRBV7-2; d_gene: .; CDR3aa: CASSLVVRSGGSQPQHF; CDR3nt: TGTGCCAGCAGCTTAGTGGTCAGATCTGGGGGCAGCCAGCCCCAGCATTTT
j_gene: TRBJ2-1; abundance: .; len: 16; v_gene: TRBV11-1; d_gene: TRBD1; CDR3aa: CASSALKGASYNEQFF; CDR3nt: TGTGCCAGCAGCGCCCTTAAGGGGGCCTCCTACAATGAGCAGTTCTTC
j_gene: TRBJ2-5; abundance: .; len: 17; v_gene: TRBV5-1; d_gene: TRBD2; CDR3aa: CASSSGGASGKSETQYF; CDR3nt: TGCGCCAGCAGCTCCGGCGGGGCTAGCGGGAAATCGGAGACCCAGTACTTC
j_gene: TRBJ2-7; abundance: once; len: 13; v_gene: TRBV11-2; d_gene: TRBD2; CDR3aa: CASSFGLVYEQYF; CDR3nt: TGTGCCAGCAGCTTCGGACTAGTCTACGAGCAGTACTTC
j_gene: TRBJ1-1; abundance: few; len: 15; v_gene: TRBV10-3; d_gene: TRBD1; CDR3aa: CAISEHRGLNTEAFF; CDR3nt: TGTGCCATCAGTGAACACAGGGGGCTGAACACTGAAGCTTTCTTT
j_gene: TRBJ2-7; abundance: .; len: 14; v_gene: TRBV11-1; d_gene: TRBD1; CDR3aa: CASSMGQVDYEQYF; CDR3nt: TGTGCCAGCAGCATGGGACAGGTCGACTACGAGCAGTACTTC
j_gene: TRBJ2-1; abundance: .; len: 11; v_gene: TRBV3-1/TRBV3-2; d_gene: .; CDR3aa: CASRSKGEQFF; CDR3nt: TGTGCCAGCAGATCGAAGGGGGAGCAGTTCTTC
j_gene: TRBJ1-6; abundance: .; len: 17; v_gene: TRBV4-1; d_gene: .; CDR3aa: CASSQEGLGVIDSPLHF; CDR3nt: TGCGCCAGCAGCCAAGAGGGACTGGGGGTGATTGATTCACCCCTCCACTTT
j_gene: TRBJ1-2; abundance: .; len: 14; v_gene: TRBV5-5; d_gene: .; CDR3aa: CASSVSPGVLGYTF; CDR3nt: TGTGCCAGCAGCGTTTCTCCAGGGGTTCTTGGCTACACCTTC
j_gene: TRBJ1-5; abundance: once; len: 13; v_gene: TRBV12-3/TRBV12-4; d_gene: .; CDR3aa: CASRESGVQPQHF; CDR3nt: TGTGCCAGCAGAGAGTCGGGGGTGCAGCCCCAGCATTTT
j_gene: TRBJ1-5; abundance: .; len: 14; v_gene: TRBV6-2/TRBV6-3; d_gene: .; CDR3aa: CASSYQGSKAPQHF; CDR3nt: TGTGCCAGCAGTTACCAGGGGTCCAAGGCGCCCCAGCATTTT
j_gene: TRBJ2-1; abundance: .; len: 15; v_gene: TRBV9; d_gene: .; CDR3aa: CASSPTSGSYNEQFF; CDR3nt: TGTGCCAGCAGCCCTACCTCGGGCTCCTACAATGAGCAGTTCTTC
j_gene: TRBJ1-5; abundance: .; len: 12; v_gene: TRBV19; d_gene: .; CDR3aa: CASSRDGQPQHF; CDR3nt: TGTGCCAGTAGTCGGGATGGTCAGCCCCAGCATTTT
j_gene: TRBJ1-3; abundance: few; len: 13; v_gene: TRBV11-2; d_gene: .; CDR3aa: CASSLSSGNTIYF; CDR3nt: TGTGCCAGCAGCCTCAGCTCTGGAAACACCATATATTTT
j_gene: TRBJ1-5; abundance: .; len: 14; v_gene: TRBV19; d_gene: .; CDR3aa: CASSDGNSNQPQHF; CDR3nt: TGTGCCAGTTCTGACGGGAATAGCAATCAGCCCCAGCATTTT
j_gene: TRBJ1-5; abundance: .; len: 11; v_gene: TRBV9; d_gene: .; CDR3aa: CASGGGQPQHF; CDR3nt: TGTGCCAGCGGGGGGGGTCAGCCCCAGCATTTT
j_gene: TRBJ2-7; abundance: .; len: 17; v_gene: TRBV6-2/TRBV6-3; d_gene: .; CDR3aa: CASSYSALRGSSYEQYF; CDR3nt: TGTGCCAGCAGTTACTCAGCATTACGGGGGTCCTCCTACGAGCAGTACTTC
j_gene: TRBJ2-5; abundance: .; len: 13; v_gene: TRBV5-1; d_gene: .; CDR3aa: CASSRRTSETQYF; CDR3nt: TGCGCCAGCAGCCGTCGGACTTCGGAGACCCAGTACTTC
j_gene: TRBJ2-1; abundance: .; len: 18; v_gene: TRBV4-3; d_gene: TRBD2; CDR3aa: CASSQVLTPMTSLNEQFF; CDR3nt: TGCGCCAGCAGCCAAGTTCTCACTCCAATGACTAGCCTGAATGAGCAGTTCTTC
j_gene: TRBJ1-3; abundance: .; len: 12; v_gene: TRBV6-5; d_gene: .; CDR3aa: CATGGSGNTIYF; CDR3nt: TGTGCCACCGGAGGCTCTGGAAACACCATATATTTT
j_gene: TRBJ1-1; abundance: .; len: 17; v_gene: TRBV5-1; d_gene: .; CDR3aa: CASSWGLPFHENTEAFF; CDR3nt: TGCGCCAGCAGCTGGGGCCTTCCTTTCCACGAGAACACTGAAGCTTTCTTT
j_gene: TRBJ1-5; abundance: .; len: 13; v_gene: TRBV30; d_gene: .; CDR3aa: CAWSNKGNQPQHF; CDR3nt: TGTGCCTGGAGTAATAAGGGGAATCAGCCCCAGCATTTT
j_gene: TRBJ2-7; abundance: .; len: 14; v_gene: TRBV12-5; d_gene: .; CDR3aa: CASGSSGSSPEQYF; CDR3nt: TGTGCTAGTGGTTCGTCGGGATCCAGTCCCGAGCAGTACTTC
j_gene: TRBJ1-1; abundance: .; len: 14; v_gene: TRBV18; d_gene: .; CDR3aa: CASSPPAGYTEAFF; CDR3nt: TGTGCCAGCTCACCACCCGCGGGGTACACTGAAGCTTTCTTT
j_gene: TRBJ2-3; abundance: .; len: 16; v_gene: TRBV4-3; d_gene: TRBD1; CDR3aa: CASSQRQGVTTDTQYF; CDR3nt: TGCGCCAGCAGCCAAAGGCAGGGGGTTACGACAGATACGCAGTATTTT
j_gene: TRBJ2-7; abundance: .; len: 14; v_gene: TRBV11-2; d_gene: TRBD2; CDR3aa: CASRRTSVEAEQYF; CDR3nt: TGTGCCAGCAGGCGAACTAGCGTCGAGGCCGAGCAGTACTTC
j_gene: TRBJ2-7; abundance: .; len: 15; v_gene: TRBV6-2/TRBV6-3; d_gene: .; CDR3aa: CASSYLGLSPYEQYF; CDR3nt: TGTGCCAGCAGTTACCTGGGACTTTCTCCCTACGAGCAGTACTTC
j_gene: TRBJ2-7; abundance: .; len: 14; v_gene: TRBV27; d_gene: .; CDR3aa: CASSSLGGSYEQYF; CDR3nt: TGTGCCAGCAGTTCCCTAGGGGGTTCCTACGAGCAGTACTTC
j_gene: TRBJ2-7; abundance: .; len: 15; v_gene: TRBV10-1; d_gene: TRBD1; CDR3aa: CASSPRTGAIHEQYF; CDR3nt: TGCGCCAGCAGCCCTAGGACAGGGGCTATCCACGAGCAGTACTTC
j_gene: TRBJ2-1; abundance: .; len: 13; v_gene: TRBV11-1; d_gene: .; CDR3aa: CASSRGGPNEQFF; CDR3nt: TGTGCCAGCAGCCGAGGAGGGCCAAATGAGCAGTTCTTC
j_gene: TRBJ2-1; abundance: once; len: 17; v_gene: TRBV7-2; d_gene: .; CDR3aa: CASSLGALIREGNEQFF; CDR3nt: TGTGCCAGCAGCTTAGGGGCCCTGATCAGAGAGGGAAATGAGCAGTTCTTC
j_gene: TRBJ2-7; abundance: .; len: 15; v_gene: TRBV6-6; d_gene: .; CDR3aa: CASSAHRDKTYEQYF; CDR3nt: TGTGCCAGCAGCGCTCACCGGGACAAAACCTACGAGCAGTACTTC
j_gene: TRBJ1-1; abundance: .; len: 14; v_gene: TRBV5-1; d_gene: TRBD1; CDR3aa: CASSNWDREPEAFF; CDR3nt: TGCGCCAGCAGCAATTGGGACAGGGAGCCTGAAGCTTTCTTT
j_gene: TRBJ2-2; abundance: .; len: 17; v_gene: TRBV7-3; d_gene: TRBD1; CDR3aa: CASSPSPGQGNTGELFF; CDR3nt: TGTGCCAGCAGCCCGTCTCCGGGACAGGGGAACACCGGGGAGCTGTTTTTT
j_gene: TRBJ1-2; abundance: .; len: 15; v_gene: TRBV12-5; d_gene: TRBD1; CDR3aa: CASLTGAELYYGYTF; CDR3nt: TGTGCTAGCCTGACAGGGGCCGAACTTTACTATGGCTACACCTTC
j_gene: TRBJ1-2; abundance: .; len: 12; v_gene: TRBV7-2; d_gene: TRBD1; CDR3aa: CASRRQGGGYTF; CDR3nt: TGTGCCAGCAGACGACAGGGGGGAGGTTACACCTTC